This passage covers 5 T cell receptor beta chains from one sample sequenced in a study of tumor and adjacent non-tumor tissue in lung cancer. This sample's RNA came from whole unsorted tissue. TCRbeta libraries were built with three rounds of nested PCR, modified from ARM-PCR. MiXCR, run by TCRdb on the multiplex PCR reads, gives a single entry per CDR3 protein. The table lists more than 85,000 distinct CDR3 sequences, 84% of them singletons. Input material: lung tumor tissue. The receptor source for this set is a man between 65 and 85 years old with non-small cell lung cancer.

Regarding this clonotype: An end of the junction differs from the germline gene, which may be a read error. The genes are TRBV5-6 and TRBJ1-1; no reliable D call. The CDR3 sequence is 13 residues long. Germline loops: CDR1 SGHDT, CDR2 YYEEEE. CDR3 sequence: CVSSTFERTEAFF. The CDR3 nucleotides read TGTGTCAGCAGCACTTTCGAACGCACTGAAGCTTTCTTT.

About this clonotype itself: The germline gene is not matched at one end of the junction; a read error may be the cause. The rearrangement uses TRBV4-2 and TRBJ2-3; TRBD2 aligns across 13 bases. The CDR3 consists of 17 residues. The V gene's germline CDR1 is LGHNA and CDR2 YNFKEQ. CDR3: CARSQRLAGGSTDTQYF. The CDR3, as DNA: TGTGCCAGAAGCCAACGACTAGCGGGGGGTTCCACAGATACGCAATATTTT.

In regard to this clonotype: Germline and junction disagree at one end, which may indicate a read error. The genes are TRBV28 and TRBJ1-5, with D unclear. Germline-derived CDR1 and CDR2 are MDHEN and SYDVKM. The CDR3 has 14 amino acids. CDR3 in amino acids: CASSQVVLNQSQHF. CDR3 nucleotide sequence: TGTGCCAGCAGTCAGGTTGTTTTAAATCAGTCCCAGCATTTT.

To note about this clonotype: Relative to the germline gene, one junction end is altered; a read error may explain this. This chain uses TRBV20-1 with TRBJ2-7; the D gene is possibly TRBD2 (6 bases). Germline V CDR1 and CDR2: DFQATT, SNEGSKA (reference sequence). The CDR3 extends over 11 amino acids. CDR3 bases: TGCAATGCTAGAACAGGAGGGGAGCAGTACTTC. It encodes CNARTGGEQYF.

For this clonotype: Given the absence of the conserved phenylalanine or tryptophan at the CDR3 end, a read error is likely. This CDR3 reads CSVEAGVAQPQHL. As DNA, the CDR3 is TGCAGCGTTGAGGCGGGTGTGGCTCAGCCCCAGCATCTT. The chain couples TRBV29-1 to TRBJ1-5; unclear D gene. The CDR3 totals 13 residues. Germline V gives CDR1 SQVTM, CDR2 ANQGSEA. V was pared by 3 bases and J by 6 bases, with 12 bases between.